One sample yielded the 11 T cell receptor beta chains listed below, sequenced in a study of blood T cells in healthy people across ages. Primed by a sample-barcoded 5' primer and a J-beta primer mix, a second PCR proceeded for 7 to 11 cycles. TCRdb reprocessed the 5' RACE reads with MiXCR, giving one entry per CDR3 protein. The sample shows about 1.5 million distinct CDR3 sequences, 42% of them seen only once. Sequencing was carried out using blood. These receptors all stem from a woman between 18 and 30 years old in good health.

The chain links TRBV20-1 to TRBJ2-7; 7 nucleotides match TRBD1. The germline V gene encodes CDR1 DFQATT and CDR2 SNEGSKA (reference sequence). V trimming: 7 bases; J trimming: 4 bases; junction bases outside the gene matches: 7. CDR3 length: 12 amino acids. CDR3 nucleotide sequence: TGCAGTGGGGGCAGGGGGTTATACGAGCAGTACTTC. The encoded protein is CSGGRGLYEQYF.

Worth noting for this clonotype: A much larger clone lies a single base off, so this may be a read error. The CDR3 nucleotides are TGTGCCAGAAGCAATACGGGCAGTGAAGCTTTCTTT. This sequence encodes CARSNTGSEAFF. This chain links TRBV7-3 with TRBJ1-1; D ambiguous. The CDR3 runs to 12 residues. Germline-derived CDR1 and CDR2 are SGHTA and FQGTGA. Trimming cost V 9 bases and J 7 bases, with 15 bases left between them.

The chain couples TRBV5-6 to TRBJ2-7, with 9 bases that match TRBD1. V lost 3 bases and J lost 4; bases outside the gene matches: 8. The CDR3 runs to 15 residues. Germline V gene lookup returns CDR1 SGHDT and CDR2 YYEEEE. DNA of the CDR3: TGTGCCAGCAGCTCCTCTCCGGGACAGGGATACGAGCAGTACTTC. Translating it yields CASSSSPGQGYEQYF.

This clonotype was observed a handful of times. The CDR3 nucleotides read TGCAGCGTTGAAGGGGGACAGGGGAAAATTGATGGCTACACCTTC. The encoded protein is CSVEGGQGKIDGYTF. V and J are TRBV29-1 and TRBJ1-2; 10 nucleotides align to TRBD1. Germline CDR1 and CDR2: SQVTM and ANQGSEA. The CDR3 totals 15 residues. V gave up 1 base and J gave up 6 bases; unmatched junction bases: 8.

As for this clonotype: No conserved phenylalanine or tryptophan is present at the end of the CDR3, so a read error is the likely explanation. The CDR3 sequence is CASTLKRQKNYEQYL. The CDR3 nucleotides read TGCGCCAGCACACTTAAAAGACAGAAGAACTACGAGCAGTACTTA. This chain connects TRBV23-1 to TRBJ2-7; a possible D gene is TRBD1 (5 bases). TRBV23-1 is reported as an ORF; its role is uncertain. V dropped 7 bases and J dropped 3 bases, with 19 bases sitting between them. The CDR3 runs 15 residues.

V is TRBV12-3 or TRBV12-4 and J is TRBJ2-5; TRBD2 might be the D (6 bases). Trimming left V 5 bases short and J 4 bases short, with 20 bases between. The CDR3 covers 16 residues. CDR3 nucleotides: TGTGCCAGCAGTCCCCAACTAGCCTCCGGGGGAGAGACCCAGTACTTC. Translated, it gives CASSPQLASGGETQYF.

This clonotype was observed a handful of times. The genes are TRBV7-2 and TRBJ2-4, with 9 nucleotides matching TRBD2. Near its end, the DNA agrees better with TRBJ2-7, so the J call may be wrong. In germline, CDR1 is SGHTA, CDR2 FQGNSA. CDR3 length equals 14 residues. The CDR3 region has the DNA TGTGCCAGCAGCTTAGGACTAGCGGATATCGAGCAGTACTTC. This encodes CASSLGLADIEQYF.

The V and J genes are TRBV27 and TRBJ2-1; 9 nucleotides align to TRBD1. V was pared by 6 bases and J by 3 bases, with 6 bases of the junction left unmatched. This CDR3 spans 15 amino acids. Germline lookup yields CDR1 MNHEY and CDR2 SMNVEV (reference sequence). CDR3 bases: TGTGCCAGCAGACTAACGGGACAGGGCTACAATGAGCAGTTCTTC. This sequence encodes CASRLTGQGYNEQFF.

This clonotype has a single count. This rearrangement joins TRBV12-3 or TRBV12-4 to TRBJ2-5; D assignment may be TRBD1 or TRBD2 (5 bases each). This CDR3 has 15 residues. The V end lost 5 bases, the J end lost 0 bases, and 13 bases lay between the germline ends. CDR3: CASSPPGRDQETQYF. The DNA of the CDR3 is TGTGCCAGCAGTCCCCCGGGACGGGACCAAGAGACCCAGTACTTC.

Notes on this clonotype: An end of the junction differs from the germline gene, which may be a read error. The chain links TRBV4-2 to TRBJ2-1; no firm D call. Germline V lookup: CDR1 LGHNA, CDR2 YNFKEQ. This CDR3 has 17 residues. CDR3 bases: TGTGCCAGCAGCCAAGATATCCCTGGCGGAGATGAGAATGAACAGTTCTTC. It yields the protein CASSQDIPGGDENEQFF.

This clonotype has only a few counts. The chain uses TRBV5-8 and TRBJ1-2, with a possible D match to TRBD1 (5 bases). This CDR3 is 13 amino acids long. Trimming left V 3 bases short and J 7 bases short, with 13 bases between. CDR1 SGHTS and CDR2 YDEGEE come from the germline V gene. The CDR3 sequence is CASSSQGVRGYTF. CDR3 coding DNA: TGTGCCAGCAGCTCCCAGGGTGTTCGTGGCTACACCTTC.